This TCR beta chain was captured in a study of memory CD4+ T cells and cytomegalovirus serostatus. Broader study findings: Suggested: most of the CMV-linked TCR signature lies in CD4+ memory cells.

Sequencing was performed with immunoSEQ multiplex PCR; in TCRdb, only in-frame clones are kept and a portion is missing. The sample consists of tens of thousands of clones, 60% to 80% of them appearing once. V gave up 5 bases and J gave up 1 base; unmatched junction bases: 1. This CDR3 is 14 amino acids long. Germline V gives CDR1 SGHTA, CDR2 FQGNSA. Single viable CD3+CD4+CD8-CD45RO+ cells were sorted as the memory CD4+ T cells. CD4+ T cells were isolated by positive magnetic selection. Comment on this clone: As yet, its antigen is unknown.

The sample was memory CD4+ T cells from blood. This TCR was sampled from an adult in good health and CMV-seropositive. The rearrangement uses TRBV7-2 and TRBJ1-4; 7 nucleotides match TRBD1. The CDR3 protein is CASSDRVTNEKLFF. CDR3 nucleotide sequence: TGTGCCAGCAGCGACAGGGTAACTAATGAAAAACTGTTTTTT.